This passage covers 13 T cell receptor beta chains from one sample sequenced in a study of T-cell memory formation after mild COVID-19 (dated by TCRdb to the early 2020s). Library preparation was by 5' RACE. The run used an Illumina NovaSeq 6000. TCRdb reprocessing: public reads trimmed at Q25 with fastp, clones called with MiXCR, in-frame beta chains kept. Every CDR3 protein is listed once, alongside the most common genes and DNA of its rows. The sample includes a few hundred thousand distinct CDR3 sequences, with roughly an eighth observed a single time. In total, the top ten clones hold 21% of the sample. Specimen: PBMCs or a T cell subset sorted from them (not recorded which). The receptor source for this set is a man aged 18 to 30 who had mild COVID-19 (a few samples of this study predate the infection). The sample titles of this study are shuffled in the database, so cell type and time point are left out; the donor was told from shared clones.

The chain carries TRBV19 and TRBJ1-1; 7 nucleotides align to TRBD1. J gave up 8 bases and V 5 bases, and 14 bases lay outside the gene matches. Germline assignment: CDR1 LNHDA and CDR2 SQIVND (reference sequence). There are 15 residues in the CDR3. Here the CDR3 DNA reads TGTGCCAGTAGTCTTACAGCCGGGACAGACGAGGAAGCTTTCTTT. It translates to CASSLTAGTDEEAFF.

The rearrangement uses TRBV4-3 and TRBJ2-7; TRBD2 might be the D (5 bases). There are 16 residues in the CDR3. Trimming pared 3 bases from V and 2 bases from J, leaving 17 bases between. Germline V gene data show CDR1 as LGHNA and CDR2 as YSLEER. The CDR3 is CASSHARGSNPYEQYF. In DNA, the CDR3 is TGCGCCAGCAGCCACGCCCGAGGGTCTAACCCCTACGAGCAGTACTTC.

This clonotype occurred a few times. J is TRBJ2-3 and V is TRBV5-1; possible D gene TRBD2, 7 bases. V lost 0 bases and J 11 bases, leaving 16 bases between the germline ends. The CDR3 totals 14 residues. Germline values: CDR1 SGHRS, CDR2 YFSETQ. The chain's CDR3 is CASSLVGGEGVQYF. For the CDR3, the DNA is TGCGCCAGCAGCTTGGTAGGGGGGGAAGGCGTGCAGTATTTT.

V and J are TRBV4-1 and TRBJ2-1; 9 bases match TRBD1. Germline trimming cut 3 bases from V and 3 bases from J; bases unmatched to any gene: 3. The CDR3 has 15 residues. Germline CDR1 is MGHRA and CDR2 is YSYEKL. The CDR3 reads CASSQPGQGYNEQFF. CDR3 sequence (DNA): TGCGCCAGCAGCCAGCCGGGACAGGGCTACAATGAGCAGTTCTTC.

This clonotype was recorded at least ten times. The V call is TRBV7-2, the J call TRBJ2-3, with unresolved D. Germline assignment: CDR1 SGHTA and CDR2 FQGNSA. CDR3 size: 14 residues. V was pared by 2 bases and J by 4 bases, with 10 bases between. The CDR3 DNA sequence: TGTGCCAGCAGCTTACAGGCTAGTGCAGATACGCAGTATTTT. Its translation: CASSLQASADTQYF.

This chain links TRBV5-1 with TRBJ2-2; possibly TRBD1 for D (5 bases). The V end lost 2 bases, the J end lost 3 bases, and 11 bases lay between the germline ends. Per germline, CDR1 SGHRS and CDR2 YFSETQ. The length of the CDR3 is 15 residues. CDR3 residues: CASSLIGADTGELFF. The CDR3 bases are TGCGCCAGCAGCTTAATAGGGGCGGACACCGGGGAGCTGTTTTTT.

The chain is built from TRBV4-1 and TRBJ2-7, with 9 bases lining up with TRBD2. From germline, CDR1 is MGHRA and CDR2 YSYEKL. This CDR3 is built from 15 residues. The V gene end was trimmed by 1 base and the J gene end by 5 bases; junction bases not matched to a gene: 6. The CDR3 loop is CASSQVGLAGNEQYF. CDR3 nucleotide sequence: TGCGCCAGCAGCCAAGTGGGGCTAGCGGGGAACGAGCAGTACTTC.

This clonotype has just a few counts. The V gene is TRBV6-2 or TRBV6-3, the J gene TRBJ2-7; tentatively, D is TRBD2 (5 bases). There are 13 residues in the CDR3. V was trimmed by 8 bases and J by 3 bases, leaving 14 bases between them. CDR1 and CDR2 from the germline V gene are MNHEY and SVGEGT. The DNA of the CDR3 is TGTGCCAGCGGCCGGCCAGGACTCTACGAGCAGTACGTC. This encodes CASGRPGLYEQYV.

CDR3 protein: CASSQGQILNQPQHF. DNA for the CDR3: TGTGCCAGCAGCCAGGGACAGATCCTCAATCAGCCCCAGCATTTT. This chain connects TRBV6-2 or TRBV6-3 to TRBJ1-5, with 7 bases identical to TRBD1. Per the germline V gene, CDR1 is MNHEY and CDR2 is SVGEGT. Germline trimming cut 6 bases from V and 3 bases from J; bases unmatched to any gene: 8. This CDR3 is built from 15 residues.

This clonotype has a handful of counts. The chain combines TRBV21-1 with TRBJ2-7; the tabulated D call, TRBD1, remains unverified against the DNA. TRBV21-1 represents a pseudogene. This CDR3 has 16 amino acids. The DNA of the CDR3 is TGTGCCAGCAGCACCACGCCTGGGGGACAGTACTACGAGCAGTACTTC. Its translation: CASSTTPGGQYYEQYF.

The rearrangement joins TRBV15 to TRBJ2-5, with D possibly TRBD2 on 5 matching bases. V was pared by 0 bases and J by 3 bases, with 8 bases between. CDR3 length equals 14 residues. The germline CDR1 and CDR2 sequences are LNHNV and YYDKDF (reference sequence). The CDR3 loop is CATSRDSGKETQYF. DNA of the CDR3: TGTGCCACCAGCAGAGATTCCGGGAAAGAGACCCAGTACTTC.

This clonotype has only a few counts. V and J are TRBV20-1 and TRBJ2-3, with D perhaps TRBD2 (5 bases). The germline CDR1 and CDR2 sequences are DFQATT and SNEGSKA (reference sequence). V shed 5 bases and J shed 2 bases, with 17 bases lying between them. This CDR3 region has 15 residues. Here the CDR3 reads CSALAGGGNTDTQYF. The CDR3 bases are TGCAGTGCTCTGGCAGGTGGAGGAAACACAGATACGCAGTATTTT.

V usage is TRBV5-1 and J usage is TRBJ2-3; D ambiguous. This CDR3 has 14 residues. V gave up 7 bases and J gave up 1 base, with 13 bases separating them. The germline CDR1 and CDR2 sequences are SGHRS and YFSETQ. The CDR3 protein is CASGTDVRTDTQYF. CDR3 sequence (DNA): TGCGCCAGCGGAACAGACGTCCGCACAGATACGCAGTATTTT. Filled out from reference TRBV5-1 and TRBJ2-3, the complete variable domain reads KAGVTQTPRYLIKTRGQQVTLSCSPISGHRSVSWYQQTPGQGLQFLFEYFSETQRNKGNFPGRFSGRQFSNSRSEMNVSTLELGDSALYLCASGTDVRTDTQYFGPGTRLTVL.